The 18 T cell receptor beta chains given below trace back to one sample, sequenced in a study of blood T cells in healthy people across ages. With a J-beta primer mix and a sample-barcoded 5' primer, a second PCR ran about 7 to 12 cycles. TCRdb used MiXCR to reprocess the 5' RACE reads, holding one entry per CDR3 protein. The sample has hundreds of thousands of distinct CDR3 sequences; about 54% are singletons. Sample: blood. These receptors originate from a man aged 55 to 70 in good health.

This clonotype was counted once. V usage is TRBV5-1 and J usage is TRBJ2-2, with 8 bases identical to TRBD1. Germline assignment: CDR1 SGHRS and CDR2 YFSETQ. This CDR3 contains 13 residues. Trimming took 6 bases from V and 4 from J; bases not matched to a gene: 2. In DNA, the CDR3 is TGCGCCAGCAAGACAGGGGCCACCGGGGAGCTGTTTTTT. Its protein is CASKTGATGELFF.

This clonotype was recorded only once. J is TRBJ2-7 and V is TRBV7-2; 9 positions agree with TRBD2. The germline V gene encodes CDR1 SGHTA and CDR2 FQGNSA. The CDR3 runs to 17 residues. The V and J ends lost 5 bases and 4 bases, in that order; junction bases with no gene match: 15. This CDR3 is CASSQQGLATDKYEQYF. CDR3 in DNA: TGTGCCAGCAGCCAACAAGGACTAGCGACCGATAAATACGAGCAGTACTTC.

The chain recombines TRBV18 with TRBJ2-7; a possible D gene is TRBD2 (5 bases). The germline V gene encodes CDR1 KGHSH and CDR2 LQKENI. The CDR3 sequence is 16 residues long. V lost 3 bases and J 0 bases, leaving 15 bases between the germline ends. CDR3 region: CASSPNIGSGSYEQYF. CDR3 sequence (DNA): TGTGCCAGCTCACCCAATATTGGGAGTGGCTCCTACGAGCAGTACTTC.

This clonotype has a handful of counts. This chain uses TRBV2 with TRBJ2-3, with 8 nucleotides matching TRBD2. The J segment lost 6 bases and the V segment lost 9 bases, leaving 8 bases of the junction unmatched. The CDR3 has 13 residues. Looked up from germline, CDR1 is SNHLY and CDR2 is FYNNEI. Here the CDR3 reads CASRGGAGDTQYF. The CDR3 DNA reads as TGTGCCAGTCGGGGGGGCGCTGGGGATACGCAGTATTTT.

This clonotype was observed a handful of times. The CDR3 loop is CASTAGGLREQFF. DNA for the CDR3: TGTGCCAGCACGGCGGGGGGCCTCAGGGAGCAGTTCTTC. The chain recombines TRBV2 with TRBJ2-1, with TRBD2 matching 8 bases. This CDR3 spans 13 amino acids. The V segment lost 7 bases and the J segment 10 bases; nucleotides outside the gene matches: 9. CDR1 and CDR2 (germline): SNHLY, FYNNEI.

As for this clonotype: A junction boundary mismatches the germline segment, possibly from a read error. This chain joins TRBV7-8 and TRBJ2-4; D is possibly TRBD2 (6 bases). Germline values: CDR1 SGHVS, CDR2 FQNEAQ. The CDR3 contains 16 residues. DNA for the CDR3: TGTGCCGGCAGCCTTTTGCGGGGCCTAGCCAAAAACATTCAGTACTTC. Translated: CAGSLLRGLAKNIQYF.

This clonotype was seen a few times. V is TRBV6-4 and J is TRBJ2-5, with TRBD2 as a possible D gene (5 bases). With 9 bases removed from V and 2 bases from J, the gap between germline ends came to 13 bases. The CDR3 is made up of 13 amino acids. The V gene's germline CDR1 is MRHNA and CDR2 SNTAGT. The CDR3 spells CASSRESQETQYF. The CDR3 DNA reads TGTGCCAGTAGTAGGGAGTCACAAGAGACCCAGTACTTC.

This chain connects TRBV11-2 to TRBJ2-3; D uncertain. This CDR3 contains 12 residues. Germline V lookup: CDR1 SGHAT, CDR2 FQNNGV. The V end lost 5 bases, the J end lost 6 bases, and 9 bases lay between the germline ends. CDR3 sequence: CASSATVDTQYF. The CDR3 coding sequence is TGTGCCAGCAGCGCCACCGTCGATACGCAGTATTTT. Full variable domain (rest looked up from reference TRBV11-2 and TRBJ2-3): EAGVAQSPRYKIIEKRQSVAFWCNPISGHATLYWYQQILGQGPKLLIQFQNNGVVDDSQLPKDRFSAERLKGVDSTLKIQPAKLEDSAVYLCASSATVDTQYFGPGTRLTVL.

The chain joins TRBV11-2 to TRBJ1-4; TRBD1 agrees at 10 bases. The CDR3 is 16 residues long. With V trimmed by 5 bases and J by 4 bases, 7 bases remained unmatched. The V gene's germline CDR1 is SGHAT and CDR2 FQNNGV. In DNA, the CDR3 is TGTGCCAGCAGCCACGGACAGGGGGGCTTTAATGAAAAACTGTTTTTT. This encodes CASSHGQGGFNEKLFF. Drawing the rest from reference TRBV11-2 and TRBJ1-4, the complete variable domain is EAGVAQSPRYKIIEKRQSVAFWCNPISGHATLYWYQQILGQGPKLLIQFQNNGVVDDSQLPKDRFSAERLKGVDSTLKIQPAKLEDSAVYLCASSHGQGGFNEKLFFGSGTQLSVL.

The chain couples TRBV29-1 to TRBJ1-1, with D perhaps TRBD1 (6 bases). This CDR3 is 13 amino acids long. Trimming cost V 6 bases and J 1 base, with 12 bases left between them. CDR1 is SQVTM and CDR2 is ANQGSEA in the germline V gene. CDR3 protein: CSVHEGGNTEAFF. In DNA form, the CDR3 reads TGCAGCGTCCACGAGGGGGGGAACACTGAAGCTTTCTTT.

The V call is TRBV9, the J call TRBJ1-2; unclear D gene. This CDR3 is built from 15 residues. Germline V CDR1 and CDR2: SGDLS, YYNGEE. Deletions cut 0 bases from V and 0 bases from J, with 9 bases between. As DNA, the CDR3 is TGTGCCAGCAGCGTAGGATCTAGTTCTAACTATGGCTACACCTTC. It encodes CASSVGSSSNYGYTF.

CDR3 sequence reads: CASTSVGGGTDTQYF. The CDR3 nucleotides are TGTGCCAGCACCTCCGTGGGCGGGGGAACAGATACGCAGTATTTT. The V and J genes are TRBV6-2 or TRBV6-3 and TRBJ2-3, with 7 bases lining up with TRBD2. There are 15 residues in the CDR3. V shed 7 bases and J 3 bases; nucleotides not matched to a gene: 10. Germline CDR1 MNHEY, CDR2 SVGEGT.

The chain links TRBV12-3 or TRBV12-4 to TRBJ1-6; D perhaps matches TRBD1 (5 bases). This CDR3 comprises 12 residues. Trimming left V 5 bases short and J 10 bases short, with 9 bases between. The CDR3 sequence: CASSQGPSPLHF. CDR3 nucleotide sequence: TGTGCCAGCAGTCAGGGCCCCTCACCCCTCCACTTT.

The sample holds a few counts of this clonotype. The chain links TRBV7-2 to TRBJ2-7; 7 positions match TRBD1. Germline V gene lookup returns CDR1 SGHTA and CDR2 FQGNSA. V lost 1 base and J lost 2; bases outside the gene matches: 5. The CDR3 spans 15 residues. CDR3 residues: CASSLETGNPYEQYF. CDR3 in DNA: TGTGCCAGCAGCTTAGAGACAGGGAACCCCTACGAGCAGTACTTC.

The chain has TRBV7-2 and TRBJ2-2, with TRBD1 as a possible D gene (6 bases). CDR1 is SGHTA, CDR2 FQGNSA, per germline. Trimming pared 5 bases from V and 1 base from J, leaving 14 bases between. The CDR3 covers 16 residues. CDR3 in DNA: TGTGCCAGCAGCCGAACCGGGACACGGAACACCGGGGAGCTGTTTTTT. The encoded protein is CASSRTGTRNTGELFF.

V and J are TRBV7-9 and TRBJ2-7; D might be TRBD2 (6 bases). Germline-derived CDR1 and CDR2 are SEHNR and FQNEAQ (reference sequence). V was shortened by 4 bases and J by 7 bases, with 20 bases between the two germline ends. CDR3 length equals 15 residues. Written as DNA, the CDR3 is TGTGCCAGCAGCTACCCCCGACTAGGTTTAGGGGAGCAGTACTTC. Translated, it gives CASSYPRLGLGEQYF. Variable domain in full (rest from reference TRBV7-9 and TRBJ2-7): DTGVSQNPRHKITKRGQNVTFRCDPISEHNRLYWYRQTLGQGPEFLTYFQNEAQLEKSRLLSDRFSAERPKGSFSTLEIQRTEQGDSAMYLCASSYPRLGLGEQYFGPGTRLTVT.

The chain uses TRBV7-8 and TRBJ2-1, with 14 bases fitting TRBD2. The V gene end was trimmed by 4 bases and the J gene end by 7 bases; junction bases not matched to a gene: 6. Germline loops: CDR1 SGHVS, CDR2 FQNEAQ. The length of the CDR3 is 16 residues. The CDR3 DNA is TGTGCCAGCAGCTACCGGGGACTAGCGGGGGTAAATGAGCAGTTCTTC. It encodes CASSYRGLAGVNEQFF.

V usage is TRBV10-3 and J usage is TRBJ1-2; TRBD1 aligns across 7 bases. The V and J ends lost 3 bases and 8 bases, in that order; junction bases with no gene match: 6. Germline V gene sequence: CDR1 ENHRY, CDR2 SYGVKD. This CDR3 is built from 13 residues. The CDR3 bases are TGTGCCATCAGTGATGACAGGGTCGGCGGCTACACCTTC. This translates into CAISDDRVGGYTF.